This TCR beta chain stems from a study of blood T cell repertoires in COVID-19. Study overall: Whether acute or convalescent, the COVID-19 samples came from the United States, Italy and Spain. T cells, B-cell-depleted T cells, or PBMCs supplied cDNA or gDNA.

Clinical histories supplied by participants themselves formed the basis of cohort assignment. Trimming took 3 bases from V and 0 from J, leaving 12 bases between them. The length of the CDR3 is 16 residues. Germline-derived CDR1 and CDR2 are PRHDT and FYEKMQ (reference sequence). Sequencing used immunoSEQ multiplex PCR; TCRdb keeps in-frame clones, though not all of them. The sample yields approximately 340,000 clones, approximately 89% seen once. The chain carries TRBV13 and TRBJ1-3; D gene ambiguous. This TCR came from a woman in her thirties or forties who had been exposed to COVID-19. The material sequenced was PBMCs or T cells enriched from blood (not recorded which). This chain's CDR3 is CASSFLEPSSGNTIYF. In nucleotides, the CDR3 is TGTGCCAGCAGCTTCCTTGAGCCAAGCTCTGGAAACACCATATATTTT.